The clone carrying this TCR beta chain was picked up a small number of times. Its specificity is not known. The data are from a study of blood T cells in healthy people across ages. Notes on the study in general: Age showed a roughly linear inverse relationship with TCR beta diversity per million T cells. When set beside aged donors, long-lived donors presented more naive CD4+ cells and higher diversity. Strongly correlated with naive T cell percentage was TCR beta diversity.

Per individual sample, total RNA of at least 5 micrograms was extracted. For the second PCR, which ran for roughly 6 to 12 cycles, a sample-barcoded 5' primer and a J-beta primer mix were used. TCRdb re-derived calls from the 5' RACE reads in MiXCR, one entry per CDR3 protein. The sample includes 1.8 million or so distinct CDR3 sequences, 35% to 50% seen only once; the top ten take 20% to 25%. CDR1 is SGDLS and CDR2 is YYNGEE in the germline V gene. CDR3 length: 15 amino acids. V was cut by 3 bases and J by 4 bases, with 16 bases left in between. The sequenced sample was blood. The sequence was collected from a human donor in good health. The rearrangement links TRBV9 to TRBJ2-5, with D possibly matching TRBD2 (5 bases). In DNA form, the CDR3 reads TGTGCCAGCAGCGAACGGGCCCTACGGGGAGAGACCCAGTACTTC. Translating it yields CASSERALRGETQYF.